Following are 9 T cell receptor beta chains from one sample sequenced in a study of Ad26.COV2.S vaccination and SARS-CoV-2 variants. The data were produced by immunoSEQ multiplex PCR, yet TCRdb's version contains in-frame clones alone and is incomplete. The table includes roughly 140,000 clones, about nine tenths detected once. The sequencing used peripheral blood, collected after recovery from COVID-19. Receptors originate from a human donor who had recovered from COVID-19.

This chain joins TRBV28 and TRBJ2-1; 10 bases line up with TRBD1. Germline V CDR1 and CDR2: MDHEN, SYDVKM. The CDR3 has 17 amino acids. Germline trimming cut 7 bases from V and 3 bases from J; bases unmatched to any gene: 12. The CDR3 region has the DNA TGTGCCAGCAAAAATCTCCGGACAGGGGGGTACTACAATGAGCAGTTCTTC. Translating it yields CASKNLRTGGYYNEQFF.

This sequence joins TRBV5-1 and TRBJ1-4; D not certain. This CDR3 contains 14 residues. The ends were cut back, 0 bases at V and 3 bases at J, with 6 bases in the middle. The germline V gene has CDR1 SGHRS and CDR2 YFSETQ. The CDR3: CASSLGPSNEKLFF. CDR3 DNA: TGCGCCAGCAGCTTGGGTCCTTCTAATGAAAAACTGTTTTTT. The full variable domain, completed using reference TRBV5-1 and TRBJ1-4, is KAGVTQTPRYLIKTRGQQVTLSCSPISGHRSVSWYQQTPGQGLQFLFEYFSETQRNKGNFPGRFSGRQFSNSRSEMNVSTLELGDSALYLCASSLGPSNEKLFFGSGTQLSVL.

The CDR3 DNA sequence: TGTGCCAGCAGCGCCGGGACAGAAAACTATGGCTACACCTTC. Translated, it gives CASSAGTENYGYTF. This chain connects TRBV6-5 to TRBJ1-2; 7 bases align to TRBD1. The CDR3 consists of 14 residues. The trim removed 6 bases at V and 2 bases at J, leaving 6 bases unmatched. Germline values: CDR1 MNHEY, CDR2 SVGAGI.

This chain connects TRBV28 to TRBJ1-4; tentative D call: TRBD1 (6 bases). In germline, CDR1 is MDHEN, CDR2 SYDVKM. This CDR3 region has 15 residues. V was trimmed by 5 bases and J by 0 bases, leaving 10 bases between them. The CDR3 sequence is CASSLGGTTNEKLFF. Written as DNA, the CDR3 is TGTGCCAGCAGTCTAGGGGGTACAACTAATGAAAAACTGTTTTTT.

The J gene is TRBJ2-1, the V gene TRBV4-1; 7 bases line up with TRBD1. The CDR3 totals 15 residues. The V segment lost 4 bases and the J segment 0 bases; nucleotides outside the gene matches: 3. CDR1 is MGHRA and CDR2 is YSYEKL in the germline V gene. This CDR3 is CASSRGQVSYNEQFF. The DNA for the CDR3 is TGCGCCAGCAGCCGAGGACAGGTCTCCTACAATGAGCAGTTCTTC.

The rearrangement uses TRBV27 and TRBJ2-5, with D hard to call. The CDR3 is 15 residues long. CDR1 and CDR2 (germline): MNHEY, SMNVEV (reference sequence). V was pared by 5 bases and J by 3 bases, with 16 bases between. The CDR3 sequence: CASSGVGKNEETQYF. CDR3 nucleotide sequence: TGTGCCAGCAGTGGAGTAGGGAAGAACGAAGAGACCCAGTACTTC.

This clone appeared once. This chain links TRBV5-8 with TRBJ2-5; D gene unclear. V dropped 4 bases and J dropped 5 bases, with 18 bases sitting between them. There are 15 residues in the CDR3. Germline CDR1 and CDR2: SGHTS and YDEGEE. CDR3 DNA: TGTGCCAGCAGCCCGAGATTGAGGAGCAGGGAGACCCAGTACTTC. Protein product: CASSPRLRSRETQYF.

The chain carries TRBV27 and TRBJ2-5, with 14 positions matching TRBD2. The trim removed 6 bases at V and 3 bases at J, leaving 9 bases unmatched. The CDR3 is 17 residues long. Germline-derived CDR1 and CDR2 are MNHEY and SMNVEV (reference sequence). The CDR3 spells CASSHRLTSGGEETQYF. For the CDR3, the DNA is TGTGCCAGCAGCCACCGACTGACTAGCGGGGGGGAAGAGACCCAGTACTTC.

J is TRBJ1-4 and V is TRBV4-3; D remains unclear. V was cut by 4 bases and J by 4 bases, with 13 bases left in between. The germline V gene has CDR1 LGHNA and CDR2 YSLEER. The CDR3 totals 15 residues. The CDR3 DNA reads TGCGCCAGCAGCCCCATGGGCAGGAGTAATGAAAAACTGTTTTTT. This encodes CASSPMGRSNEKLFF.